Listed here are 28 T cell receptor beta chains from one sample, sequenced in a study of T cell responses to AZD1222 COVID-19 vaccine. Libraries were prepared by immunoSEQ multiplex PCR; TCRdb keeps only in-frame clonotypes and omits some of them. Of about 120,000 clones in the sample, roughly nine tenths were seen once. The sample here was peripheral blood, taken 28 days after the second AZD1222 dose. All receptors come from an adult who received the AZD1222 COVID-19 vaccine.

The rearrangement uses TRBV29-1 and TRBJ2-5; 7 bases agree with TRBD2. CDR3 length: 13 residues. Germline CDR1 is SQVTM and CDR2 is ANQGSEA. The V and J ends lost 4 bases and 3 bases, in that order; junction bases with no gene match: 5. CDR3 in DNA: TGCAGCGTTGTGGCTAGCGGAAAAGAGACCCAGTACTTC. Protein product: CSVVASGKETQYF.

The chain couples TRBV7-3 to TRBJ2-5; 7 positions agree with TRBD2. Germline V gene data show CDR1 as SGHTA and CDR2 as FQGTGA. After removal of 2 bases from V and 7 bases from J, the junction contained 1 base not matched to a gene. The CDR3 sequence is 12 residues long. The CDR3 nucleotides read TGTGCCAGCAGCTTAGGGGAGGGGACCCAGTACTTC. Translation: CASSLGEGTQYF.

The rearrangement joins TRBV19 to TRBJ2-7; D remains ambiguous. This CDR3 spans 13 amino acids. V was trimmed by 2 bases and J by 4 bases, leaving 9 bases between them. CDR1 is LNHDA and CDR2 is SQIVND in the germline V gene (reference sequence). The CDR3 region is CASSINDGYEQYF. The CDR3 coding sequence is TGTGCCAGTAGTATAAACGACGGTTACGAGCAGTACTTC.

The chain carries TRBV27 and TRBJ1-2; D uncertain. Germline V gene data show CDR1 as MNHEY and CDR2 as SMNVEV (reference sequence). This CDR3 contains 15 residues. V was clipped by 7 bases and J by 8 bases, with 23 bases between them. The CDR3 sequence: CASNPVPQLRFGYTF. As DNA, the CDR3 is TGTGCCAGCAACCCGGTCCCTCAGTTGCGGTTCGGCTACACCTTC.

V usage is TRBV20-1 and J usage is TRBJ1-2; D possibly corresponds to TRBD1 (6 bases). In germline, CDR1 is DFQATT, CDR2 SNEGSKA (reference sequence). V was shortened by 5 bases and J by 7 bases, with 11 bases between the two germline ends. CDR3 length equals 11 residues. This CDR3 reads CSAGIRGGYTF. As DNA, the CDR3 is TGCAGTGCTGGGATCAGGGGTGGCTACACCTTC.

The chain links TRBV6-1 to TRBJ2-1; D is ambiguous. Trimming left V 0 bases short and J 10 bases short, with 13 bases between. CDR3 size: 14 residues. Germline values: CDR1 MNHNS, CDR2 SASEGT. CDR3 bases: TGTGCCAGCAGTGAAGCGTTGCGGTCCAGGGAGCAGTTCTTC. Translation gives CASSEALRSREQFF.

The chain links TRBV28 to TRBJ1-2, with a weak D call TRBD1 (5 bases). V was pared by 6 bases and J by 3 bases, with 11 bases between. Germline V gene data show CDR1 as MDHEN and CDR2 as SYDVKM. CDR3 length equals 13 residues. CDR3 DNA: TGTGCCAGCAGCCAGGGACGGGACTATGGCTACACCTTC. Amino acids: CASSQGRDYGYTF.

This clone was observed a single time. J is TRBJ1-5 and V is TRBV6-5; tentatively, D is TRBD1 (6 bases). With 0 bases removed from V and 3 bases from J, the gap between germline ends came to 12 bases. The CDR3 is made up of 16 amino acids. Germline CDR1 and CDR2: MNHEY and SVGAGI. This chain's CDR3 is CASSYSGRGFNQPQHF. The DNA for the CDR3 is TGTGCCAGCAGTTACTCGGGCAGGGGTTTCAATCAGCCCCAGCATTTT.

This sequence joins TRBV6-1 and TRBJ2-5; D ambiguous. The germline V gene encodes CDR1 MNHNS and CDR2 SASEGT. V was clipped by 3 bases and J by 3 bases, with 11 bases between them. The CDR3 covers 14 residues. The CDR3 coding sequence is TGTGCCAGCAGTGATTTCGGCGGCAAAGAGACCCAGTACTTC. Its translation is CASSDFGGKETQYF.

The chain joins TRBV5-1 to TRBJ1-2; the match to TRBD1 covers 7 bases. This CDR3 comprises 14 residues. After removal of 5 bases from V and 0 bases from J, the junction contained 4 bases not matched to a gene. Germline values: CDR1 SGHRS, CDR2 YFSETQ. The CDR3 reads CASSRDSTNYGYTF. CDR3 nucleotide sequence: TGCGCCAGCAGTAGGGACAGCACTAACTATGGCTACACCTTC.

The CDR3 DNA reads as TGTGCCAGCAGCCAAGCCCTCCCTAGCGGACGCACAGATACGCAGTATTTT. It specifies CASSQALPSGRTDTQYF. This rearrangement joins TRBV4-2 to TRBJ2-3; 7 nucleotides align to TRBD2. V lost 1 base to trimming and J lost 1 base; unmatched junction nucleotides: 8. Per germline, CDR1 LGHNA and CDR2 YNFKEQ. CDR3 size: 17 residues.

The chain uses TRBV30 and TRBJ2-7; 7 nucleotides match TRBD1. Trimming took 4 bases from V and 3 from J; bases not matched to a gene: 6. The CDR3 contains 13 residues. In germline, CDR1 is GTSNPN, CDR2 SVGIG (reference sequence). CDR3 in DNA: TGTGCCTGGAACGAGGACAGGTTCTACGAGCAGTACTTC. As protein: CAWNEDRFYEQYF.

The V gene is TRBV6-4, the J gene TRBJ2-3, with 8 bases lining up with TRBD2. The V gene end was trimmed by 3 bases and the J gene end by 6 bases; junction bases not matched to a gene: 8. The CDR3 runs 15 residues. Germline CDR1 MRHNA, CDR2 SNTAGT. The CDR3 loop is CASSESSGGADTQYF. The CDR3 coding sequence is TGTGCCAGCAGTGAATCGTCGGGAGGGGCGGATACGCAGTATTTT.

V is TRBV5-1 and J is TRBJ2-6; 8 bases map to TRBD1. With V trimmed by 1 base and J by 2 bases, 5 bases remained unmatched. The germline V gene has CDR1 SGHRS and CDR2 YFSETQ. The CDR3 runs 17 residues. CDR3 DNA sequence: TGCGCCAGCAGCTTGATTTACAGGGGGGCTGGGGCCAACGTCCTGACTTTC. This translates into CASSLIYRGAGANVLTF.

The chain combines TRBV6-5 with TRBJ2-7, with D perhaps TRBD1 or TRBD2 (6 bases each). Trimming stripped 11 bases from V and 3 bases from J, with 20 bases between. CDR1 is MNHEY, CDR2 SVGAGI, per germline. The CDR3 is 14 residues long. The CDR3 loop reads CAATGGGLYYEQYF. CDR3 coding DNA: TGTGCCGCCACCGGTGGGGGGCTCTACTACGAGCAGTACTTC.

This chain joins TRBV6-5 and TRBJ1-4; D ambiguous. Per germline, CDR1 MNHEY and CDR2 SVGAGI. V gave up 2 bases and J gave up 0 bases, with 7 bases separating them. This CDR3 has 15 residues. The CDR3 loop reads CASSYTFTTNEKLFF. The CDR3, as DNA: TGTGCCAGCAGTTACACGTTCACAACTAATGAAAAACTGTTTTTT.

This chain joins TRBV19 and TRBJ1-5, with D perhaps matching TRBD1 (6 bases). CDR1 and CDR2 from the germline V gene are LNHDA and SQIVND (reference sequence). This CDR3 region has 15 residues. The V and J ends lost 8 bases and 5 bases respectively, with 19 bases between them. The CDR3 loop reads CASLRRDKPYQPQHF. CDR3 DNA: TGTGCCAGTCTACGCCGGGACAAACCTTATCAGCCCCAGCATTTT. The variable domain in full, completed from reference TRBV19 and TRBJ1-5, reads DGGITQSPKYLFRKEGQNVTLSCEQNLNHDAMYWYRQDPGQGLRLIYYSQIVNDFQKGDIAEGYSVSREKKESFPLTVTSAQKNPTAFYLCASLRRDKPYQPQHFGDGTRLSIL.

The rearrangement uses TRBV28 and TRBJ2-7; no reliable D call. Germline values: CDR1 MDHEN, CDR2 SYDVKM. The CDR3 has 15 amino acids. V shed 5 bases and J shed 5 bases, with 19 bases lying between them. CDR3 bases: TGTGCCAGCAGTACCGTGAGGCTATCTACCCACGAGCAGTACTTC. Its protein product is CASSTVRLSTHEQYF.

The rearrangement uses TRBV7-9 and TRBJ1-1; 11 nucleotides align to TRBD1. From germline, CDR1 is SEHNR and CDR2 FQNEAQ (reference sequence). This CDR3 has 17 amino acids. V dropped 3 bases and J dropped 5; count of bases not matched to a gene: 11. The CDR3 loop reads CASSFPRGQGARTEAFF. CDR3 nucleotide sequence: TGTGCCAGCAGCTTCCCCCGCGGACAGGGGGCGCGGACTGAAGCTTTCTTT.

The chain uses TRBV5-1 and TRBJ2-7; TRBD2 aligns across 16 bases. V dropped 4 bases and J dropped 5; count of bases not matched to a gene: 12. Per germline, CDR1 SGHRS and CDR2 YFSETQ. The CDR3 spans 18 residues. CDR3 bases: TGCGCCAGCAGCAGGGGACTAGCGGGAGGGCAGGAGAGGGACGAGCAGTACTTC. This encodes CASSRGLAGGQERDEQYF.

The chain links TRBV7-8 to TRBJ2-7; a possible D gene is TRBD1 (6 bases). Trimming left V 7 bases short and J 3 bases short, with 10 bases between. Per germline, CDR1 SGHVS and CDR2 FQNEAQ. The CDR3 consists of 12 residues. For the CDR3, the DNA is TGTGCCAGCAACAACAGGGACTACGAGCAGTACTTC. It translates to CASNNRDYEQYF.

The V gene is TRBV10-2, the J gene TRBJ1-4; D might be TRBD1 (6 bases). Germline V gene data show CDR1 as WSHSY and CDR2 as SAAADI. CDR3 size: 19 residues. V was shortened by 3 bases and J by 1 base, with 21 bases between the two germline ends. The CDR3 nucleotides are TGCGCCAGCAGTGATCCTCTCGGACAGAAGGGGGTAACTAATGAAAAACTGTTTTTT. Translating gives CASSDPLGQKGVTNEKLFF.

This clone came up once. V usage is TRBV28 and J usage is TRBJ1-1; D not certain. The CDR3 totals 12 residues. Trimming took 7 bases from V and 5 from J, leaving 11 bases between them. Germline V gene data show CDR1 as MDHEN and CDR2 as SYDVKM. The CDR3 spells CASNTLGTEAFF. The CDR3 nucleotides read TGTGCCAGCAACACCTTGGGGACTGAAGCTTTCTTT.

The chain carries TRBV18 and TRBJ2-2; 8 bases fit TRBD2. In germline, CDR1 is KGHSH, CDR2 LQKENI. V lost 2 bases and J lost 5; bases outside the gene matches: 7. The CDR3 totals 16 residues. CDR3 nucleotide sequence: TGTGCCAGCTCACCAAGTCGAGTAGCGGGGACCGGGGAGCTGTTTTTT. Its protein product is CASSPSRVAGTGELFF.

This chain uses TRBV7-9 with TRBJ1-2, with 9 bases that match TRBD1. The germline V gene has CDR1 SEHNR and CDR2 FQNEAQ (reference sequence). V shed 4 bases, J shed 4 bases, and the junction held 10 bases outside the gene matches. This CDR3 contains 16 residues. The CDR3 region is CASSSNGQGMAYGYTF. The CDR3, as DNA: TGTGCCAGCAGCTCAAATGGACAGGGGATGGCCTATGGCTACACCTTC.

J is TRBJ1-2 and V is TRBV27; 7 bases agree with TRBD1. CDR3 length: 14 amino acids. Looked up from germline, CDR1 is MNHEY and CDR2 is SMNVEV (reference sequence). J lost 3 bases, V lost 8 bases, and 9 bases had no gene match. The DNA for the CDR3 is TGTGCCAGCCGGCGGGCAGGGGGGGACTATGGCTACACCTTC. Its protein is CASRRAGGDYGYTF.

This chain uses TRBV10-2 with TRBJ1-5; a weak D match, TRBD1 (5 bases). The CDR3 contains 16 residues. Germline assignment: CDR1 WSHSY and CDR2 SAAADI. V lost 4 bases, J lost 2 bases, and 15 bases lay in between. The CDR3 spells CASSGAGRWGNQPQHF. CDR3 DNA sequence: TGCGCCAGCAGTGGGGCAGGGCGATGGGGCAATCAGCCCCAGCATTTT.

In its sample, this clone was seen a few times. The J gene is TRBJ2-1, the V gene TRBV20-1; D call uncertain. Germline CDR1 is DFQATT and CDR2 is SNEGSKA (reference sequence). The V end was cut by 7 bases, the J end by 10 bases, with 8 bases between. The CDR3 length is 9 residues. The DNA of the CDR3 is TGCAGTGTTTCTGTCGAGCAGTTCTTC. Its translation: CSVSVEQFF.